This record looks at one T cell receptor (beta chain) sequence and its context. Its antigen is unidentified. This entry is derived from a study of T cells in pancreatic ductal adenocarcinoma. General observations from the study: Enrichment of CD45RO+ effector over naive T cells in tumors may bias clonality.

Using immunoSEQ multiplex PCR, the repertoire was profiled, and TCRdb retains in-frame clones only, with some absent. In the table there are 15,000 to 20,000 clones, around nine tenths of which are singletons. Selected pancreatic ductal adenocarcinoma patients had undergone surgery without neoadjuvant therapy. The V gene's germline CDR1 is SGHRS and CDR2 YFSETQ. Trimming removed 2 bases from V and 1 base from J; junction bases left unmatched: 6. The CDR3 length is 17 residues. The chain recombines TRBV5-1 with TRBJ2-2, with TRBD2 identical over 9 bases. Sequencing was performed on PBMCs. The sequence came from a human donor with pancreatic ductal adenocarcinoma. The CDR3 DNA reads TGCGCCAGCAGCTTTGCTAGCGGGGTATTGAACACCGGGGAGCTGTTTTTT. It yields the protein CASSFASGVLNTGELFF.